The clone carrying this TCR beta chain was observed a handful of times. The antigen is not known. Molecular barcoding with unique molecular identifiers was used for the TCRbeta library. TCRdb independently ran MiXCR on the PCR reads; one entry per CDR3 protein. The data contain 700,000 to 950,000 distinct CDR3 sequences, 15% to 20% of them singletons. The data were taken from a study of T-cell reconstitution after alpha-beta-depleted transplantation in children. Study results and caveats: Newly generated T cells supplied most T-cell counts and diversity one year post-transplant. The high TCRbeta diversity at day 60 in some patients came from surviving recipient T cells and thymic progenitors. After transplant, at about two months, alpha-beta T cells were reportedly derived from several hundred expanded graft clones.

The germline CDR1 and CDR2 sequences are SGHDN and FVKESK. Germline trimming cut 0 bases from V and 4 bases from J; bases unmatched to any gene: 9. The CDR3 has 19 residues. The receptor comes from a male patient aged 10 to 17 who had a stem cell transplant for acute lymphoblastic leukemia, so the T cells may come from the graft donor. The chain combines TRBV14 with TRBJ2-1; 13 positions agree with TRBD2. The sample in question was PBMCs, mostly from graft donor cells, obtained 360 days after TCRalphabeta/CD19-depleted stem cell transplant. CDR3 in amino acids: CASSQDWPGLAGAYNEQFF. DNA of the CDR3: TGTGCCAGCAGCCAAGATTGGCCAGGACTAGCGGGAGCGTACAATGAGCAGTTCTTC.